The 17 T cell receptor beta chains listed next were all sequenced from one sample in a study of blood T cell repertoires in COVID-19. TCRdb keeps only in-frame clones here, not all; method: immunoSEQ multiplex PCR. The profile shows about 280,000 clones, around 80% of them singletons. Sequencing used PBMCs or T cells enriched from blood (not recorded which). These receptors came from a man in his forties or fifties who had been exposed to COVID-19.

The V call is TRBV28, the J call TRBJ1-1; the D gene is possibly TRBD1 (5 bases). This CDR3 has 13 residues. The ends were cut back, 6 bases at V and 4 bases at J, with 12 bases in the middle. Germline V gives CDR1 MDHEN, CDR2 SYDVKM. The CDR3 spells CASSSTDTTEAFF. The CDR3 DNA is TGTGCCAGCAGCTCCACGGACACCACTGAAGCTTTCTTT.

The CDR3 nucleotides read TGCAGCACAGAGACAGGAAGCACAGATACGCAGTATTTT. Residues: CSTETGSTDTQYF. The V call is TRBV29-1, the J call TRBJ2-3, with D perhaps TRBD1 (6 bases). V was cut by 8 bases and J by 0 bases, with 12 bases left in between. The CDR3 extends over 13 amino acids. Germline CDR1 is SQVTM and CDR2 is ANQGSEA.

The CDR3 here is CASRKAGDYIPLHF. DNA for the CDR3: TGTGCCAGCAGAAAAGCAGGGGATTATATACCCCTCCACTTT. The chain is built from TRBV7-9 and TRBJ1-6; D may be TRBD1 (6 bases). Trimming took off 6 bases at V and 12 bases at J, with 18 bases between the two ends. Germline CDR1 and CDR2: SEHNR and FQNEAQ (reference sequence). This CDR3 region has 14 residues.

The chain links TRBV24-1 to TRBJ1-6; D is possibly TRBD1 (5 bases). This CDR3 spans 12 amino acids. Germline CDR1 is KGHDR and CDR2 is SFDVKD. V lost 4 bases and J 15 bases, leaving 12 bases between the germline ends. The CDR3 spells CATSDAGYDLHF. Here the CDR3 DNA reads TGTGCCACCAGTGACGCAGGGTACGACCTCCACTTT.

V gene TRBV10-3 combines with J gene TRBJ2-6, with D possibly being TRBD1 (6 bases). This CDR3 has 15 residues. Germline values: CDR1 ENHRY, CDR2 SYGVKD. V was shortened by 8 bases and J by 1 base, with 12 bases between the two germline ends. The CDR3 nucleotides read TGTGCCATCGCGGACAGCCCGTCTGGGGCCAACGTCCTGACTTTC. It encodes CAIADSPSGANVLTF.

This clone was counted a few times. V usage is TRBV5-4 and J usage is TRBJ2-5, with D maybe TRBD1 (5 bases). This CDR3 region has 15 residues. With 3 bases removed from V and 3 bases from J, the gap between germline ends came to 15 bases. In germline, CDR1 is SGHNT, CDR2 YYREEE (reference sequence). The CDR3 spells CASSSAVGREETQYF. For the CDR3, the DNA is TGTGCCAGCAGCTCCGCCGTAGGCAGGGAAGAGACCCAGTACTTC.

This rearrangement joins TRBV7-9 to TRBJ2-2, with D tentatively TRBD2 (6 bases). The CDR3 is 15 residues long. Germline values: CDR1 SEHNR, CDR2 FQNEAQ (reference sequence). The germline V and J ends were trimmed by 2 bases and 1 base, with 8 bases remaining between them. As DNA, the CDR3 is TGTGCCAGCAGCTTATGGGGAGGGAACACCGGGGAGCTGTTTTTT. Translating it yields CASSLWGGNTGELFF.

This chain uses TRBV4-1 with TRBJ1-1; D gene ambiguous. CDR1 MGHRA and CDR2 YSYEKL come from the germline V gene. The CDR3 is made up of 14 amino acids. Between the trimmed V and J ends, which lost 5 bases and 8 bases, there was a span of 18 bases. The CDR3 protein is CASSEVSGIREAFF. Written as DNA, the CDR3 is TGCGCCAGCAGCGAGGTATCGGGGATTCGGGAAGCTTTCTTT.

The rearrangement links TRBV7-2 to TRBJ2-5; 10 bases line up with TRBD2. Germline CDR1 is SGHTA and CDR2 is FQGNSA. The CDR3 runs 16 residues. V lost 6 bases, J lost 1 base, and 8 bases stayed unmatched. The chain's CDR3 is CASSRLAGSIQETQYF. The CDR3 DNA sequence: TGTGCCAGCAGTCGACTAGCGGGCTCGATCCAAGAGACCCAGTACTTC.

This sequence joins TRBV5-8 and TRBJ2-1; D gene uncertain. The germline CDR1 and CDR2 sequences are SGHTS and YDEGEE. Trimming took 2 bases from V and 1 from J, leaving 10 bases between them. CDR3 length: 15 residues. The DNA of the CDR3 is TGTGCCAGCAGCTTTGTCCGGTTTTCCTACAATGAGCAGTTCTTC. Protein product: CASSFVRFSYNEQFF.

The rearrangement joins TRBV14 to TRBJ1-2; the D is unclear. CDR1 and CDR2 from the germline V gene are SGHDN and FVKESK. This CDR3 comprises 13 residues. Trimming removed 1 base from V and 3 bases from J, with 6 bases in between. CDR3 bases: TGTGCCAGCAGCCAAGTCCAGTACTATGGCTACACCTTC. Translating it yields CASSQVQYYGYTF.

This clone was recorded a few times. V usage is TRBV7-3 and J usage is TRBJ2-5, with TRBD2 identical over 7 bases. This CDR3 has 15 residues. Germline values: CDR1 SGHTA, CDR2 FQGTGA. V was clipped by 8 bases and J by 1 base; unmatched bases: 10. The DNA for the CDR3 is TGTGCCAGCTCCATAGGTGGGAGGGCCCAAGAGACCCAGTACTTC. This sequence encodes CASSIGGRAQETQYF.

The chain is built from TRBV27 and TRBJ1-6; possibly TRBD1 for D (5 bases). The CDR3 length is 16 residues. V was shortened by 8 bases and J by 4 bases, with 18 bases between the two germline ends. Germline V gene data show CDR1 as MNHEY and CDR2 as SMNVEV (reference sequence). CDR3 amino acids: CASSNSQESYNSPLHF. The CDR3 coding sequence is TGTGCCAGCTCCAACTCACAGGAATCGTATAATTCACCCCTCCACTTT.

CDR3 bases: TGTGCCAGTAGTATAGTGGGGGACAGGGTCGGCTACGAGCAGTACTTC. Protein: CASSIVGDRVGYEQYF. This sequence joins TRBV19 and TRBJ2-7; 9 bases map to TRBD1. Germline V lookup: CDR1 LNHDA, CDR2 SQIVND (reference sequence). Trimming removed 1 base from V and 3 bases from J; junction bases left unmatched: 7. The CDR3 loop spans 16 amino acids.

The V and J genes are TRBV15 and TRBJ1-2, with TRBD1 matching 7 bases. The CDR3 consists of 15 residues. V dropped 3 bases and J dropped 7; count of bases not matched to a gene: 11. Germline V gives CDR1 LNHNV, CDR2 YYDKDF (reference sequence). The chain's CDR3 is CATSRGQPSLFGYTF. The CDR3, as DNA: TGTGCCACCAGCAGGGGACAGCCTTCCTTATTTGGCTACACCTTC.

Only one count was recorded for this clone. The chain has TRBV18 and TRBJ1-3, with 8 bases aligning to TRBD1. Germline values: CDR1 KGHSH, CDR2 LQKENI. Trimming cost V 4 bases and J 1 base; bases outside gene matches: 6. The CDR3 is made up of 16 amino acids. The DNA for the CDR3 is TGTGCCAGCTCACGACAGGGGTTTAAATCTGGAAACACCATATATTTT. Protein product: CASSRQGFKSGNTIYF.

The chain couples TRBV7-9 to TRBJ1-3; tentatively, D is TRBD1 (5 bases). The CDR3 extends over 13 amino acids. Germline V gene lookup returns CDR1 SEHNR and CDR2 FQNEAQ (reference sequence). V gave up 3 bases and J gave up 8 bases, with 11 bases separating them. This CDR3 is CASSLGQAYTIYF. The CDR3 DNA sequence: TGTGCCAGCAGCTTGGGGCAAGCCTACACCATATATTTT.